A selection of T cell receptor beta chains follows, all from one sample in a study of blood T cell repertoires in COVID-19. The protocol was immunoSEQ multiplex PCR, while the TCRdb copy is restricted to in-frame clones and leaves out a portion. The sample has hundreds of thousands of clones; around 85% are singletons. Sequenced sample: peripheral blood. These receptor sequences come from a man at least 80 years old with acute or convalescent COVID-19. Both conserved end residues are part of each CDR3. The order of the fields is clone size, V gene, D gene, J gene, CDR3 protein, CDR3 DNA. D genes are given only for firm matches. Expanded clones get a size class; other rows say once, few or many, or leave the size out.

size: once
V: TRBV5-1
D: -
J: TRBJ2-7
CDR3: CASSSSYEQYF
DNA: TGCGCCAGCAGCTCTTCCTACGAGCAGTACTTC

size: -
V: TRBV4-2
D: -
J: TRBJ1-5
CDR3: CASSQDQGTYSNQPQHF
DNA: TGTGCCAGCAGCCAAGATCAGGGCACTTATAGCAATCAGCCCCAGCATTTT

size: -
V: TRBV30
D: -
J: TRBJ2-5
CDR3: CAWSPLERAETQYF
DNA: TGTGCCTGGAGCCCACTGGAGCGGGCCGAGACCCAGTACTTC

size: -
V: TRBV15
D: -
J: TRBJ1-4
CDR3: CATSRGPNEKLFF
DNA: TGTGCCACCAGCAGAGGGCCGAATGAAAAACTGTTTTTT

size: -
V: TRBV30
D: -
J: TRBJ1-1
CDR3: CAWSPTSWRGNTEAFF
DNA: TGTGCCTGGAGTCCGACCTCGTGGAGGGGTAACACTGAAGCTTTCTTT

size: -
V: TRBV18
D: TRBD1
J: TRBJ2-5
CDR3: CASSLNRVGTGEETQYF
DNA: TGTGCCAGCTCACTAAACCGCGTCGGGACAGGGGAGGAGACCCAGTACTTC

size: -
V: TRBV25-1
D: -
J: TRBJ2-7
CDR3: CASRAQVIHEQYF
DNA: TGTGCCAGCAGGGCCCAGGTGATTCACGAGCAGTACTTC

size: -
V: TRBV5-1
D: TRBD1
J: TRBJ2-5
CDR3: CASSRDRGGETQYF
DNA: TGCGCCAGCAGCCGGGACAGGGGAGGAGAGACCCAGTACTTC

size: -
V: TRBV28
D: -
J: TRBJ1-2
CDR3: CASSLTRSPYGYTF
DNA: TGTGCCAGCAGTTTGACTCGAAGTCCCTATGGCTACACCTTC

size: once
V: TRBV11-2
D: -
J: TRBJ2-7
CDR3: CASSSSYEQYF
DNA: TGTGCCAGCAGCTCTTCCTACGAGCAGTACTTC